Following are 28 T cell receptor beta chains from one sample sequenced in a study of tumor-infiltrating lymphocytes in primary liver carcinoma. The study extracted blood RNA from unsorted whole blood and also extracted germline DNA. Using a constant-region primer together with ProtoScript II reverse transcriptase, TCR beta cDNA was made from about 500 ng of total RNA. Three-round nested multiplex PCR performed with slightly modified ARM-PCR produced the TCR beta libraries. The study ran its first two PCR rounds for roughly 10 cycles each, using TRBV1-TRBV30 forward primers and a C-beta reverse primer. A single record per CDR3 protein comes from TCRdb applying MiXCR to the multiplex PCR reads. The table includes fewer than 350,000 distinct CDR3 sequences, around 60% detected once. Sequencing was done on a sample of peripheral blood. All receptors derive from a man aged 35 to 55 with primary liver carcinoma and hepatitis B virus infection.

For this clonotype: A much larger clone differs from this one at a single base, so this may be a read error. The genes are TRBV10-3 and TRBJ1-1; TRBD1 aligns across 10 bases. Germline CDR1 and CDR2: ENHRY and SYGVKD. With 0 bases clipped from V and 7 bases from J, the junction kept 5 bases outside the gene matches. This CDR3 has 15 residues. The CDR3 is CAISESDRGGCEAFF. The CDR3 DNA follows: TGTGCCATCAGTGAGTCGGACAGGGGGGGGTGTGAAGCTTTCTTT.

The chain combines TRBV10-2 with TRBJ1-1; D is uncertain. The V end lost 6 bases, the J end lost 4 bases, and 12 bases lay between the germline ends. The CDR3 length is 13 residues. Looked up from germline, CDR1 is WSHSY and CDR2 is SAAADI. DNA of the CDR3: TGCGCCAGCAGCCCGGGAATGAGCACTGAAGCTTTCTTT. Translating gives CASSPGMSTEAFF.

The sample holds many counts of this clonotype. V is TRBV10-1 and J is TRBJ2-6; D perhaps matches TRBD1 (6 bases). The V and J ends lost 8 bases and 0 bases respectively, with 14 bases between them. Germline loops: CDR1 WNHNN, CDR2 SYGVQD (reference sequence). The CDR3 extends over 16 amino acids. CDR3 coding DNA: TGCGCCAGCCCCGGGACACCAGACTCTGGGGCCAACGTCCTGACTTTC. Amino acid sequence: CASPGTPDSGANVLTF.

This clonotype was seen a few times. This may be a read error: a much more frequent sequence differs by one nucleotide. The genes are TRBV4-2 and TRBJ1-2, with a possible D match to TRBD1 (6 bases). CDR1 is LGHNA and CDR2 is YNFKEQ in the germline V gene. V shed 0 bases and J shed 9 bases, with 17 bases lying between them. This CDR3 comprises 15 residues. The CDR3 nucleotides are TGTGCCAGCAGCCAAGATCGGGACAAGGGGATTAGCTACACCTTC. Residues: CASSQDRDKGISYTF.

Concerning this clonotype: A much larger clone lies a single base off, so this may be a read error. The gene calls are TRBV6-5 and TRBJ2-1, with D uncertain. Germline-derived CDR1 and CDR2 are MNHEY and SVGAGI. The CDR3 has 11 residues. The V end was cut by 7 bases, the J end by 9 bases, with 10 bases between. Written as DNA, the CDR3 is TGTGCCAGCAACTCCCTCGGTGAGCAGTTCTTC. Protein product: CASNSLGEQFF.

This chain uses TRBV11-2 with TRBJ2-5, with a weak D call TRBD2 (6 bases). This CDR3 region has 15 residues. Germline assignment: CDR1 SGHAT and CDR2 FQNNGV. Trimming cost V 1 base and J 7 bases, with 16 bases left between them. The CDR3 loop reads CASSLAAGSQWTQYF. The CDR3 DNA is TGTGCCAGCAGCTTAGCTGCGGGAAGCCAATGGACCCAGTACTTC.

J is TRBJ2-5 and V is TRBV7-9, with D perhaps given as TRBD1 or TRBD2 (6 bases each). The germline V gene has CDR1 SEHNR and CDR2 FQNEAQ (reference sequence). The length of the CDR3 is 15 residues. V dropped 5 bases and J dropped 5 bases, with 18 bases sitting between them. The CDR3 protein is CASSSRGGLHETQYF. The CDR3 nucleotides are TGTGCCAGCAGCAGCAGAGGGGGACTCCACGAGACCCAGTACTTC.

The chain has TRBV5-4 and TRBJ1-3; tentatively, D is TRBD1 (5 bases). The germline V and J ends were trimmed by 4 bases and 3 bases, with 20 bases remaining between them. Germline V lookup: CDR1 SGHNT, CDR2 YYREEE (reference sequence). CDR3 length equals 17 residues. The DNA for the CDR3 is TGTGCCAGCAGCCAGGCCGACCGGGGCGCTTTTGGAAACACCATATATTTT. Its protein product is CASSQADRGAFGNTIYF.

This clonotype appeared once. A much larger clone differs from this one at a single base, so this may be a read error. The chain recombines TRBV11-2 with TRBJ2-1; 7 bases fit TRBD1. The CDR3 runs to 14 residues. Germline V lookup: CDR1 SGHAT, CDR2 FQNNGV. This chain's CDR3 is CASSQYSGGNERFF. The CDR3 nucleotides read TGCGCCAGCAGCCAATATTCAGGGGGTAATGAGCGGTTCTTC.

This clonotype has just a few counts. The chain is built from TRBV5-1 and TRBJ1-1; D might be TRBD1 (5 bases). The CDR3 is made up of 16 amino acids. The germline V gene has CDR1 SGHRS and CDR2 YFSETQ. Trimming took off 0 bases at V and 5 bases at J, with 17 bases between the two ends. The CDR3 loop reads CASSLGGTVGRTEAFF. For the CDR3, the DNA is TGCGCCAGCAGCTTGGGGGGGACGGTGGGCCGAACTGAAGCTTTCTTT.

Concerning this clonotype itself: A junction end diverges from the germline sequence, so it may reflect a read error. CDR3 sequence: CANSATGPIPFF. The CDR3 DNA sequence: TGTGCCAACAGCGCAACGGGACCCATCCCCTTTTTT. The chain joins TRBV11-2 to TRBJ1-1; D perhaps matches TRBD1 (5 bases). Germline CDR1 and CDR2: SGHAT and FQNNGV. CDR3 length: 12 residues.

Concerning this clonotype: Being one base from a much bigger clone, this may be a read error. The chain is built from TRBV12-3 or TRBV12-4 and TRBJ2-7; the D call may be TRBD1 or TRBD2 (7 bases each). This CDR3 contains 16 residues. The V end lost 0 bases, the J end lost 0 bases, and 12 bases lay between the germline ends. CDR3 DNA sequence: TGTGCCAGCAGTTTAGCGCGGGGGACAGCCTCCTACGAGCAGTACTTC. Amino acid sequence: CASSLARGTASYEQYF.

At least ten counts were recorded for this clonotype. The V gene is TRBV12-3 or TRBV12-4, the J gene TRBJ2-7; 9 nucleotides line up with TRBD1. CDR3 size: 15 residues. Trimming at V came to 2 bases and at J to 5 bases, leaving 7 bases not matched to a gene. DNA for the CDR3: TGTGCCAGCAGTTTACTGGGGACAGGGTCGGACGAGCAGTACTTC. Encoded protein: CASSLLGTGSDEQYF.

Many counts were recorded for this clonotype. This CDR3 reads CASRQGGYEQYF. The CDR3 DNA follows: TGTGCCAGCAGACAGGGGGGCTACGAGCAGTACTTC. The chain combines TRBV5-6 with TRBJ2-7; 8 bases line up with TRBD1. The CDR3 has 12 amino acids. The germline CDR1 and CDR2 sequences are SGHDT and YYEEEE. The trim removed 5 bases at V and 3 bases at J, leaving 1 base unmatched.

This clonotype was detected many times. The chain uses TRBV4-1 and TRBJ2-2; no clear D gene. The CDR3 covers 13 residues. The V gene's germline CDR1 is MGHRA and CDR2 YSYEKL. V gave up 4 bases and J gave up 8 bases, with 11 bases separating them. The CDR3 sequence: CASSREGPGELFF. The CDR3, as DNA: TGCGCCAGCAGCCGGGAAGGGCCGGGGGAGCTGTTTTTT.

V is TRBV10-3 and J is TRBJ1-1, with D unclear. Germline V gene data show CDR1 as ENHRY and CDR2 as SYGVKD. The CDR3 covers 15 residues. V shed 4 bases and J shed 0 bases, with 12 bases lying between them. CDR3 sequence: CAISGVMGVNTEAFF. For the CDR3, the DNA is TGTGCCATCAGTGGGGTTATGGGAGTGAACACTGAAGCTTTCTTT.

This clonotype was counted at least ten times. This rearrangement joins TRBV29-1 to TRBJ2-1; D is perhaps TRBD2 (5 bases). Germline V gene sequence: CDR1 SQVTM, CDR2 ANQGSEA. V lost 4 bases, J lost 5 bases, and 9 bases lay in between. CDR3 length: 12 amino acids. The CDR3 region has the DNA TGCAGCGTTGTAAAGGGAGACAATGAGCAGTTCTTC. Translated, it gives CSVVKGDNEQFF.

The rearrangement joins TRBV29-1 to TRBJ2-1; 7 bases are a match to TRBD1. After removal of 2 bases from V and 6 bases from J, the junction contained 7 bases not matched to a gene. The CDR3 totals 14 residues. Per germline, CDR1 SQVTM and CDR2 ANQGSEA. This chain's CDR3 is CSVERGQACNEQFF. CDR3 bases: TGCAGCGTTGAAAGGGGGCAGGCCTGCAATGAGCAGTTCTTC.

With regard to this clonotype: A read error may explain this, as a much larger clone is one base away. The chain links TRBV10-3 to TRBJ1-2; no reliable D call. Germline V CDR1 and CDR2: ENHRY, SYGVKD. The CDR3 is 14 amino acids. DNA for the CDR3: TGTACCATCAGTGAGATACAGACTAACTATGGCTACACCTTC. Protein: CTISEIQTNYGYTF.

For this clonotype: This clone may be a read error of a much larger clone one base away. V is TRBV28 and J is TRBJ2-1; perhaps D is TRBD1 or TRBD2 (5 bases each). Germline assignment: CDR1 MDHEN and CDR2 SYDVKM. The length of the CDR3 is 16 residues. V was pared by 7 bases and J by 0 bases, with 16 bases between. The CDR3 coding sequence is TGTGCCAGCAACCCAATAGGGACGGACTCCTACAATGAGCAGTTCTTC. This gives the protein CASNPIGTDSYNEQFF.

This chain uses TRBV10-3 with TRBJ2-2; 8 bases are a match to TRBD1. This CDR3 spans 12 amino acids. V trimming: 10 bases; J trimming: 6 bases; junction bases outside the gene matches: 4. Germline V lookup: CDR1 ENHRY, CDR2 SYGVKD. CDR3 in amino acids: CANAGGPGELFF. The CDR3 DNA reads TGTGCCAACGCAGGGGGCCCCGGGGAGCTGTTTTTT.

In regard to this clonotype: The junction departs from germline at one end; a sequencing error may be responsible. This chain links TRBV11-3 with TRBJ1-2, with D tentatively TRBD1 (6 bases). The CDR3 is made up of 16 amino acids. From germline, CDR1 is SGHNT and CDR2 YENEEA. CDR3 nucleotide sequence: TGTGCCAGCAGCTTAGGAAATCGGACAGTCGTCTATGGTTACACCTTC. Its protein is CASSLGNRTVVYGYTF.

This clonotype was picked up many times. The rearrangement uses TRBV12-3 or TRBV12-4 and TRBJ2-1; D remains unclear. This CDR3 has 14 residues. V shed 3 bases and J shed 7 bases, with 13 bases lying between them. The DNA for the CDR3 is TGTGCCAGCAGTTTGTTTGGGGTCAAGAATGAGCAGTTCTTC. It specifies CASSLFGVKNEQFF.

The chain carries TRBV7-9 and TRBJ2-7; D call uncertain. The V and J ends lost 1 base and 2 bases respectively, with 15 bases between them. Germline V gives CDR1 SEHNR, CDR2 FQNEAQ (reference sequence). The CDR3 sequence is 16 residues long. CDR3 DNA: TGTGCCAGCAGCTTAGGGGGATATACAGATACCTACGAGCAGTACTTC. Amino acid sequence: CASSLGGYTDTYEQYF.

This rearrangement joins TRBV28 to TRBJ2-2, with D possibly being TRBD1 (6 bases). Trimming left V 4 bases short and J 0 bases short, with 12 bases between. Germline loops: CDR1 MDHEN, CDR2 SYDVKM. CDR3 length: 16 residues. CDR3 nucleotides: TGTGCCAGCAGTTCCAGGGACAACGCGAACACCGGGGAGCTGTTTTTT. This encodes CASSSRDNANTGELFF.

This clonotype was counted at least ten times. The rearrangement links TRBV12-5 to TRBJ1-1, with TRBD1 identical over 7 bases. Trimming cost V 6 bases and J 11 bases; bases outside gene matches: 9. CDR3 length: 12 amino acids. Germline CDR1 is LGHNT and CDR2 is FRNRAP. The CDR3 nucleotides read TGTGCTAGTGGAACCGGACAGGCGACGGCTTTCTTT. Translating gives CASGTGQATAFF. Based on the CDR3 plus reference TRBV12-5 and TRBJ1-1, the full variable domain is DARVTQTPRHKVTEMGQEVTMRCQPILGHNTVFWYRQTMMQGLELLAYFRNRAPLDDSGMPKDRFSAEMPDATLATLKIQPSEPRDSAVYFCASGTGQATAFFGQGTRLTVV.

The CDR3 reads CAWNRPKRNYGYTF. Here the CDR3 DNA reads TGTGCCTGGAACAGACCCAAGAGAAACTATGGCTACACCTTC. V gene TRBV30 combines with J gene TRBJ1-2; D is uncertain. This CDR3 region has 14 residues. Germline lookup yields CDR1 GTSNPN and CDR2 SVGIG (reference sequence). V was cut by 4 bases and J by 2 bases, with 14 bases left in between.

In the case of this clonotype: At one of its ends the junction is not consistent with the germline gene, which may arise from a read error. The rearrangement joins TRBV11-2 to TRBJ2-3; D is perhaps TRBD1 or TRBD2 (5 bases each). This CDR3 region has 17 residues. Germline CDR1 SGHAT, CDR2 FQNNGV. The CDR3 protein is CTSNSQVGVEGTDTQYF. The CDR3 DNA reads TGTACCAGCAACTCCCAGGTGGGGGTTGAGGGGACAGATACGCAGTATTTT.